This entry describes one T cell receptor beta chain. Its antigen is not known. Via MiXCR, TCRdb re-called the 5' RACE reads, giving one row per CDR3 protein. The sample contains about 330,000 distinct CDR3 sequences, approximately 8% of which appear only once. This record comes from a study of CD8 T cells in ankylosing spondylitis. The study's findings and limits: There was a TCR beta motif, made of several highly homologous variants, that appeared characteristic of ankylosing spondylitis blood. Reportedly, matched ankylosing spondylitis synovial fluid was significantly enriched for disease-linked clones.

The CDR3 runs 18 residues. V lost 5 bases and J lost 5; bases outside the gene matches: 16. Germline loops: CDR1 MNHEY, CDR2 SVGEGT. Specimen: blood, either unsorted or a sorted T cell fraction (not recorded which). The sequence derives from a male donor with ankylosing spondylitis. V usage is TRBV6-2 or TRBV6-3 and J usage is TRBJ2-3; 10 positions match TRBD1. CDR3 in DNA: TGTGCCAGCAGTGACTTTCAGTTCCGGGACAGGGGAGGAGATACGCAGTATTTT. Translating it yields CASSDFQFRDRGGDTQYF.